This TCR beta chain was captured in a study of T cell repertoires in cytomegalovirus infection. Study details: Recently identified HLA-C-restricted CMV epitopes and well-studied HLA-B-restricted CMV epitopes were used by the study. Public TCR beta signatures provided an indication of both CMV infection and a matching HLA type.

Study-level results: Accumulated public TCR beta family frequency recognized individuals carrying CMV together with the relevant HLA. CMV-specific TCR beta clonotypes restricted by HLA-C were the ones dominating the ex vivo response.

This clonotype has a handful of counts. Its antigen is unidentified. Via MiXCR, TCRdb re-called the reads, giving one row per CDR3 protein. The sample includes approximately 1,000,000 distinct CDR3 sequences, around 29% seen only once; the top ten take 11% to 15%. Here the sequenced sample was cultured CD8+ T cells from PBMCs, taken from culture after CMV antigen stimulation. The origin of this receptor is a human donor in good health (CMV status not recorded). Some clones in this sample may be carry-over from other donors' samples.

The CDR3, as DNA: TGTGCCAGCAGCTTACTACCCTCGGGACAGCTCACTAACTATGGCTACACCTTC. This encodes CASSLLPSGQLTNYGYTF. V gene TRBV11-1 combines with J gene TRBJ1-2, with 7 bases matching TRBD1. The junction had 12 bases not matched to a gene; V was cut back by 2 bases and J by 0 bases. The CDR3 is 18 amino acids. CDR1 and CDR2 from the germline V gene are SGHAT and FQDESV (reference sequence).